This T cell receptor (beta chain) comes out of a study of blood T cell repertoires in COVID-19. The wider study: Acute and convalescent COVID-19 specimens originated in the United States, Italy and Spain. Sources were T cells, B-cell-depleted T cells, or PBMCs; the material itself was cDNA or gDNA.

Libraries were prepared by immunoSEQ multiplex PCR; TCRdb keeps only in-frame clonotypes and omits some of them. The sample lists more than 400,000 clones; 80% to 90% were seen once. This clone was detected a few times. Trimming left V 3 bases short and J 5 bases short, with 16 bases between. The V gene's germline CDR1 is KGHSH and CDR2 LQKENI. The CDR3 is made up of 15 amino acids. The sequenced sample consisted of peripheral blood. This chain uses TRBV18 with TRBJ1-2; D call uncertain. This TCR was sampled from a human donor in a cohort sampled during active COVID-19. CDR3 amino acids: CASSPSDIRRYGYTF. CDR3 nucleotide sequence: TGTGCCAGCTCACCGTCGGATATTCGGCGGTATGGCTACACCTTC.